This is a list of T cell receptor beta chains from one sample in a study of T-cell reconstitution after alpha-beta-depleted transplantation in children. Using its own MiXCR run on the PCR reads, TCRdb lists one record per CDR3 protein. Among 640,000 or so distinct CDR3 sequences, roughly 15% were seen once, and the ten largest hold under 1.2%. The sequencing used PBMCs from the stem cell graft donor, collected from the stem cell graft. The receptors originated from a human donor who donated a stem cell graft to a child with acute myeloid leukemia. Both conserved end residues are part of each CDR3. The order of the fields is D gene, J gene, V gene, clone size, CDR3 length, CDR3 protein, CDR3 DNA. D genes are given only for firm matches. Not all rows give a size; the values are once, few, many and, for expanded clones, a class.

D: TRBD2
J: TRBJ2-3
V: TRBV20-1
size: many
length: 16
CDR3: CSARVSSGGFTDTQYF
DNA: TGCAGTGCTAGGGTATCTAGCGGGGGGTTCACAGATACGCAGTATTTT

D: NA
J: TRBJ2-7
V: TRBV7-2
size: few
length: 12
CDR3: CASSLGLGRLHF
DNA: TGTGCCAGCAGCTTAGGGTTAGGGCGCCTCCACTTC

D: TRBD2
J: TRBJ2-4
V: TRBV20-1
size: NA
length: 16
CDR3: CSANPPGGLAKNIQYF
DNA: TGCAGTGCTAATCCCCCGGGGGGATTAGCCAAAAACATTCAGTACTTC

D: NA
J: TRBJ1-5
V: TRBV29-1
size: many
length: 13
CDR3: CSVEFFPDQPQHF
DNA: TGCAGCGTTGAGTTTTTTCCAGATCAGCCCCAGCATTTT

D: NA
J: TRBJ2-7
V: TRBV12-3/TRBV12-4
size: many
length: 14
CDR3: CASRTGTGVWEQYF
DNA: TGTGCCAGCAGAACCGGGACTGGAGTTTGGGAGCAGTACTTC

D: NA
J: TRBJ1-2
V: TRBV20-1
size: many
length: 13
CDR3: CSASPRLTYGYTF
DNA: TGCAGTGCTAGCCCCAGACTAACCTATGGCTACACCTTC

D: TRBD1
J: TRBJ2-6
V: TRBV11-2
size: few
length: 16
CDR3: CASRRQGTLGANVLTF
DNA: TGTGCCAGCCGCCGACAGGGGACATTAGGGGCCAACGTCCTGACTTTC

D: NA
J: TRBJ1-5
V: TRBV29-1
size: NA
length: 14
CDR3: CSVVLGSGSQPQHF
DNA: TGCAGCGTTGTACTGGGTTCAGGGAGTCAGCCCCAGCATTTT

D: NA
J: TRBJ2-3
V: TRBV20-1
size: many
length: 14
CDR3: CSARVRGLVGAQYF
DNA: TGCAGTGCTAGAGTGAGAGGGTTGGTTGGCGCGCAGTATTTT

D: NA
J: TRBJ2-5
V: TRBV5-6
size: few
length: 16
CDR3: CASSLGLVSTRETQYF
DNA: TGTGCCAGCAGCTTAGGGTTGGTCTCCACACGGGAGACCCAGTACTTC

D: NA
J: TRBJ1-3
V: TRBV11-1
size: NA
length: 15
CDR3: CASSPPDRTGNTIYF
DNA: TGTGCCAGCAGCCCCCCTGACCGGACTGGAAACACCATATATTTT

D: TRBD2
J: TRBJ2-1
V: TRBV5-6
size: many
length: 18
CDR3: CASSLVEGGGAVYNEQFF
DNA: TGTGCCAGCAGCTTGGTAGAAGGCGGGGGGGCAGTCTACAATGAGCAGTTCTTC

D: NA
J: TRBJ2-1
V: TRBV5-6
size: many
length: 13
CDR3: CASSLDLGNEQFF
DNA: TGTGCCAGCAGCTTGGACTTGGGGAATGAGCAGTTCTTC

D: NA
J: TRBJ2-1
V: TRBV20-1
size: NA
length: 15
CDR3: CSPKFGATGQYEQFF
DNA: TGCAGTCCCAAGTTTGGGGCGACGGGGCAATATGAGCAGTTCTTC

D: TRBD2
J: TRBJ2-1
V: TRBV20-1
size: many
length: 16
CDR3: CSARDPSGGAYNEQFF
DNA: TGCAGTGCTAGAGATCCAAGCGGGGGGGCCTACAATGAGCAGTTCTTC

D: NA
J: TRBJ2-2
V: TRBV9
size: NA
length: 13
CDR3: CASSVMGTGELFF
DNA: TGTGCCAGCAGCGTAATGGGCACCGGGGAGCTGTTTTTT

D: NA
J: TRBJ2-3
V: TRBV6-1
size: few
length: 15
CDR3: CASTARTTSTDTQYF
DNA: TGTGCCAGCACCGCCCGGACTACAAGCACAGATACGCAGTATTTT

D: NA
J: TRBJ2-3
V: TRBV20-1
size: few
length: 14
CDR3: CSAKGPRSTDTQYF
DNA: TGCAGTGCCAAGGGGCCGCGGAGCACAGATACGCAGTATTTT

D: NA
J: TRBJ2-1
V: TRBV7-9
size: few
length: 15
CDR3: CASRFGAPPYNEQFF
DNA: TGTGCCAGCAGGTTCGGGGCCCCTCCCTACAATGAGCAGTTCTTC

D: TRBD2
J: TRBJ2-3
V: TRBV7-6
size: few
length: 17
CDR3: CASSSLAGGVSTDTQYF
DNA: TGTGCCAGCAGCTCCCTAGCGGGGGGGGTAAGCACAGATACGCAGTATTTT

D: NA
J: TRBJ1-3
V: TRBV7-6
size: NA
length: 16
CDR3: CASSTRFKGAGNTIYF
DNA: TGTGCCAGCAGCACGAGGTTCAAGGGCGCTGGAAACACCATATATTTT

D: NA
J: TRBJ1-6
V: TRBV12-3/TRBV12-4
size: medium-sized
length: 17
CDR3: CASSLEAGGSYNSPLHF
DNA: TGTGCCAGCAGTTTGGAGGCAGGAGGCTCCTATAATTCACCCCTCCACTTT

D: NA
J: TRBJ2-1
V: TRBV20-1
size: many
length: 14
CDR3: CSARAGGPGGEQFF
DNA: TGCAGTGCTAGAGCTGGTGGGCCCGGGGGTGAGCAGTTCTTC

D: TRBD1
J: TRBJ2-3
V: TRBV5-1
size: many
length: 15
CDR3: CASSLGQGDSDTQYF
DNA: TGCGCCAGCAGCTTGGGACAGGGGGATTCAGATACGCAGTATTTT

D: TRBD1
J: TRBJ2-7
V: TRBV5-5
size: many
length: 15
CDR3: CASSPRTGSAYEQYF
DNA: TGTGCCAGCAGCCCCCGGACAGGTTCCGCCTACGAGCAGTACTTC

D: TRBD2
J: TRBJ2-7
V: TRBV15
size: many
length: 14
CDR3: CATRPSGGYYEQYF
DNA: TGTGCCACCAGACCTAGCGGGGGGTACTACGAGCAGTACTTC

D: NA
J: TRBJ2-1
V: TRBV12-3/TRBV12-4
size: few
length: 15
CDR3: CASSLAGIPASEQFF
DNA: TGTGCCAGCAGTTTAGCCGGGATTCCGGCTAGTGAGCAGTTCTTC

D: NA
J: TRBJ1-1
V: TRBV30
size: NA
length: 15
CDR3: CACPREGRMNTEAFF
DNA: TGTGCCTGTCCGAGGGAGGGGAGGATGAACACTGAAGCTTTCTTT

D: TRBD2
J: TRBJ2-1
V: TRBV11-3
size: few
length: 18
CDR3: CASSLGTSGGISYNEQFF
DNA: TGTGCCAGCAGCTTAGGGACTAGCGGGGGAATATCCTACAATGAGCAGTTCTTC

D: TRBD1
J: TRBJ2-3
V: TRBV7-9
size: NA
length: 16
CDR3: CASRRTGTDSTDTQYF
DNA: TGTGCCAGCAGACGCACCGGGACAGATAGCACAGATACGCAGTATTTT

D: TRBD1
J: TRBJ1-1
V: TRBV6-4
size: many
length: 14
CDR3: CASSDGTENTEAFF
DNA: TGTGCCAGCAGTGACGGGACAGAGAACACTGAAGCTTTCTTT

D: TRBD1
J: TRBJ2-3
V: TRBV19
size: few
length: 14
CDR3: CASSIGTASDTQYF
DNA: TGTGCCAGTAGTATCGGGACAGCCTCAGATACGCAGTATTTT

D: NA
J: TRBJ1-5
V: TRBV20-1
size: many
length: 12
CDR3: CSAPEMGGAQHF
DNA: TGCAGTGCTCCAGAGATGGGAGGGGCCCAGCATTTT

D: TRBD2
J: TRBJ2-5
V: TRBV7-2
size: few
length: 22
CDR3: CASSFRDRETSGGFRNQETQYF
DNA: TGTGCCAGCAGCTTCCGGGACAGGGAGACTAGCGGGGGGTTTCGGAACCAAGAGACCCAGTACTTC

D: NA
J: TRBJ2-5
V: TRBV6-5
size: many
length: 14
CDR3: CASSYGGLGETQYF
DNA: TGTGCCAGCAGTTACGGCGGTTTAGGGGAGACCCAGTACTTC

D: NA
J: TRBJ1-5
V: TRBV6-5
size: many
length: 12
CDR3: CASSSRHQPQHF
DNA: TGTGCCAGCAGTTCCAGACATCAGCCCCAGCATTTT

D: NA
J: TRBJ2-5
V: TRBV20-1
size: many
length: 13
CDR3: CSAGGDDEETQYF
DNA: TGCAGTGCTGGGGGAGACGATGAAGAGACCCAGTACTTC

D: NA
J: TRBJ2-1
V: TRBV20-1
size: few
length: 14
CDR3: CSASPPSRYNEQFF
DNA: TGCAGTGCTAGTCCCCCCAGCCGGTACAATGAGCAGTTCTTC

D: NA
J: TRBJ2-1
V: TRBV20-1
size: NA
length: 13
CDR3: CSARQLTKNEQFF
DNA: TGCAGTGCCCGTCAGTTAACTAAAAATGAGCAGTTCTTC

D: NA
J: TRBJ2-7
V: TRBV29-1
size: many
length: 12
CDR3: CSVGPQSGEQYF
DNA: TGCAGCGTGGGACCGCAGAGTGGCGAGCAGTACTTC

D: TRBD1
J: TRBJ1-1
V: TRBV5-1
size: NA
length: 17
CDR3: CASSFRPAGDSGYGAFF
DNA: TGCGCCAGCAGCTTTCGGCCGGCCGGGGACAGCGGCTACGGAGCTTTCTTT

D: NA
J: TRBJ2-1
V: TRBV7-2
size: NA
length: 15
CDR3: CASSSLPASPIEQFF
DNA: TGTGCCAGCAGCTCGCTGCCGGCTAGCCCAATTGAGCAGTTCTTC

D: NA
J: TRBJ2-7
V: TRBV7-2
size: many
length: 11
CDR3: CASSSGWEQYF
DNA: TGTGCCAGCAGCTCCGGGTGGGAGCAGTACTTC

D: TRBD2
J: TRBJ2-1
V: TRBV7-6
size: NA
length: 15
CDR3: CASSLGGGAVNEQFF
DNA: TGTGCCAGCAGCTTAGGCGGGGGGGCTGTTAATGAGCAGTTCTTC

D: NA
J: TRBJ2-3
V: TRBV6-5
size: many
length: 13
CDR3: CASSYRSTDTQYF
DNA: TGTGCCAGCAGTTATCGTTCCACAGATACGCAGTATTTT

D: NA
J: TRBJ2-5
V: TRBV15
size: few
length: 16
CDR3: CATSRDWGRTQETQYF
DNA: TGTGCCACCAGCAGAGATTGGGGACGGACCCAAGAGACCCAGTACTTC

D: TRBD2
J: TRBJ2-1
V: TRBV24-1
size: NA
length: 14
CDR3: CATSDLLGGVEQFF
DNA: TGTGCCACCAGTGATTTGCTGGGGGGGGTGGAGCAGTTCTTC

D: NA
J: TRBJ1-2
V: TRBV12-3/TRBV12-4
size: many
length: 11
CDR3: CASSLGFFYTF
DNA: TGTGCCAGCAGTTTAGGTTTCTTCTACACCTTC

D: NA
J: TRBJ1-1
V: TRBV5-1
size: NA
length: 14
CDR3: CASSLGQGVSEAFF
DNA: TGCGCCAGCAGCTTAGGGCAGGGTGTCTCTGAAGCTTTCTTT

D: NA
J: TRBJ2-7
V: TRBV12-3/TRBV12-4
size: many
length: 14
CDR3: CASSFSGEVYEQYF
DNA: TGTGCCAGCAGTTTTTCGGGGGAGGTCTACGAGCAGTACTTC

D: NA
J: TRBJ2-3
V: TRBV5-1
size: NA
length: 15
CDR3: CASSARALQGGTQYF
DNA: TGCGCCAGCAGCGCGCGGGCATTACAGGGCGGTACGCAGTATTTT

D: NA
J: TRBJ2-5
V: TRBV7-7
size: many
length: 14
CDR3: CASSLIGEFETQYF
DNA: TGTGCCAGCAGCTTAATCGGGGAATTCGAGACCCAGTACTTC

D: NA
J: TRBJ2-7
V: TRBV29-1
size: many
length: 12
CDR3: CSVGGTTYEQYF
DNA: TGCAGCGTAGGGGGGACTACCTACGAGCAGTACTTC

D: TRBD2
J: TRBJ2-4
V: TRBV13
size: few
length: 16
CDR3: CASSYGTSPSWDIQYF
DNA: TGTGCCAGCAGCTATGGGACTAGTCCCTCGTGGGACATTCAGTACTTC

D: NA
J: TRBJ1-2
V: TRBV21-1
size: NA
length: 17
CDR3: CASSTWGTGSDPRGYTF
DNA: NA